The 11 T cell receptor beta chains in this list originate from one sample, sequenced in a study of preoperative IRX-2 immunotherapy in early breast cancer. Sequencing was performed with immunoSEQ multiplex PCR; in TCRdb, only in-frame clones are kept and a portion is missing. Of around 62,000 clones listed, 94% are singletons. Regarding treatment: preoperative locoregional IRX-2 cytokine immunotherapy. The sample was collected from a patient treated with IRX-2 immunotherapy. The receptors originated from a human donor with breast cancer.

The chain joins TRBV4-2 to TRBJ2-5, with TRBD2 matching over 12 bases. V lost 5 bases and J lost 2; bases outside the gene matches: 3. The CDR3 sequence is 15 residues long. The germline V gene encodes CDR1 LGHNA and CDR2 YNFKEQ. CDR3 DNA: TGTGCCAGCAGCACAGGACTAGCGGGACAAGAGACCCAGTACTTC. Its translation: CASSTGLAGQETQYF.

The genes are TRBV2 and TRBJ2-1, with 8 bases that match TRBD2. The V gene end was trimmed by 5 bases and the J gene end by 2 bases; junction bases not matched to a gene: 2. This CDR3 spans 14 amino acids. The germline V gene encodes CDR1 SNHLY and CDR2 FYNNEI. CDR3 nucleotide sequence: TGTGCCAGCAGTCCTAGCGGGCCCTACAATGAGCAGTTCTTC. Encoded protein: CASSPSGPYNEQFF.

The chain has TRBV7-6 and TRBJ2-7; possible D gene TRBD2, 5 bases. The CDR3 contains 14 residues. V lost 0 bases and J lost 3, with 9 bases in between. Germline values: CDR1 SGHVS, CDR2 FNYEAQ. The CDR3 here is CASSLAPGFYEQYF. DNA for the CDR3: TGTGCCAGCAGCTTAGCTCCGGGATTCTACGAGCAGTACTTC.

The rearrangement joins TRBV7-3 to TRBJ2-1, with TRBD2 matching over 9 bases. Germline assignment: CDR1 SGHTA and CDR2 FQGTGA. J gave up 9 bases and V 1 base, and 4 bases lay outside the gene matches. The CDR3 loop spans 14 amino acids. Here the CDR3 DNA reads TGTGCCAGCAGCTTAAGCGGGGGGGCCTCTGAGCAGTTCTTC. Its translation is CASSLSGGASEQFF. Full variable domain (outside the CDR3, taken from reference TRBV7-3 and TRBJ2-1): GAGVSQTPSNKVTEKGKYVELRCDPISGHTALYWYRQSLGQGPEFLIYFQGTGAADDSGLPNDRFFAVRPEGSVSTLKIQRTERGDSAVYLCASSLSGGASEQFFGPGTRLTVL.

The chain joins TRBV9 to TRBJ1-5; a weak D match, TRBD1 (5 bases). V lost 0 bases to trimming and J lost 0 bases, with 7 bases between them. The CDR3 runs 15 residues. Looked up from germline, CDR1 is SGDLS and CDR2 is YYNGEE. CDR3 in DNA: TGTGCCAGCAGCGTAGCCGGGGGTAGCAATCAGCCCCAGCATTTT. Its translation: CASSVAGGSNQPQHF.

This clone occurred once. The chain carries TRBV4-3 and TRBJ1-6; D unresolved. The V gene lost 0 bases and the J gene lost 7 bases, with 13 bases spanning the gap. From germline, CDR1 is LGHNA and CDR2 YSLEER. This CDR3 spans 16 amino acids. The CDR3 loop reads CASSQDRRLGNSPLHF. CDR3 nucleotide sequence: TGCGCCAGCAGCCAAGATCGGCGGCTTGGGAATTCACCCCTCCACTTT.

J is TRBJ2-3 and V is TRBV27; TRBD2 might be the D (6 bases). Germline CDR1 is MNHEY and CDR2 is SMNVEV (reference sequence). V was cut by 3 bases and J by 4 bases, with 11 bases left in between. This CDR3 spans 14 amino acids. In nucleotides, the CDR3 is TGTGCCAGCAGTTTGGGGGGTAGGGCAGATACGCAGTATTTT. Its translation is CASSLGGRADTQYF.

The chain uses TRBV11-1 and TRBJ1-2; D unclear. The CDR3 runs 14 residues. CDR1 is SGHAT and CDR2 is FQDESV in the germline V gene (reference sequence). With 1 base removed from V and 2 bases from J, the gap between germline ends came to 8 bases. CDR3 region: CASSLDRVNYGYTF. CDR3 sequence (DNA): TGTGCCAGCAGCTTAGACAGAGTCAACTATGGCTACACCTTC.

V is TRBV29-1 and J is TRBJ2-5; D uncertain. Germline lookup yields CDR1 SQVTM and CDR2 ANQGSEA. There are 14 residues in the CDR3. V lost 0 bases and J lost 1, with 9 bases in between. In DNA form, the CDR3 reads TGCAGCGTTGAAGACCGACGACGCCAAGAGACCCAGTACTTC. This gives the protein CSVEDRRRQETQYF.

The V gene is TRBV19, the J gene TRBJ1-5, with D possibly being TRBD1 (6 bases). CDR1 LNHDA and CDR2 SQIVND come from the germline V gene (reference sequence). V lost 4 bases and J 2 bases, leaving 24 bases between the germline ends. The length of the CDR3 is 19 residues. This chain's CDR3 is CASSRGGRGPERGNQPQHF. As DNA, the CDR3 is TGTGCCAGTAGTAGAGGGGGGAGAGGACCCGAAAGAGGCAATCAGCCCCAGCATTTT.

The chain has TRBV28 and TRBJ2-6; unclear D gene. The CDR3 totals 12 residues. V was trimmed by 10 bases and J by 0 bases, leaving 4 bases between them. The germline gives CDR1 MDHEN, CDR2 SYDVKM. Here the CDR3 DNA reads TGTGCCACCAACTCTGGGGCCAACGTCCTGACTTTC. This codes for CATNSGANVLTF.